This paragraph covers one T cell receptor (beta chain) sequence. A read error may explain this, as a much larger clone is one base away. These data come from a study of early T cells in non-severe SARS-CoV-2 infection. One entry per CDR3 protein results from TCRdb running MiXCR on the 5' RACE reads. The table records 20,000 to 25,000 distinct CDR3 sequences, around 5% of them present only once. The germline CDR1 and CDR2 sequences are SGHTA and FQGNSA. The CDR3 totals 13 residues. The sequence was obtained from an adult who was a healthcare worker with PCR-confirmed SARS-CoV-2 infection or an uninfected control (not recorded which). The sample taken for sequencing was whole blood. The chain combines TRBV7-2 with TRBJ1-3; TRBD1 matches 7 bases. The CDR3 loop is CASCLTGGNTIYF. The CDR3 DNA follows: TGTGCCAGCTGCTTGACAGGGGGAAACACCATATATTTT.